These 26 T cell receptor beta chains share one sample of origin, sequenced in a study of persistence of HIV-infected CD4 T cells. These receptors' antigens are unknown. This was the immunoSEQ version 4 assay in survey mode. This table comes from immunoSEQ multiplex PCR, and its TCRdb copy is limited to in-frame clones, with some not included. Of roughly 25,000 clones in the sample, approximately 74% are singletons; the top ten hold about 1.8%. Overlapping HIV-1 Gag 15-mer peptides at 0.8 to 1 ug per peptide per mL were used. Sorting selected CD4+ T cells upregulating both CD40 ligand and CD69. This specimen was CD4+ T cells sorted from PBMCs after approximately 19-hour stimulation, taken from a patient who received antiretroviral therapy. Receptors were obtained from an adult man with HIV who was CMV-seropositive.

This clone was seen just once. The chain combines TRBV28 with TRBJ2-2; D is possibly TRBD1 (6 bases). V was shortened by 6 bases and J by 8 bases, with 19 bases between the two germline ends. The germline CDR1 and CDR2 sequences are MDHEN and SYDVKM. CDR3 length: 15 amino acids. The CDR3 protein is CASSHGNRAQGELFF. DNA of the CDR3: TGTGCCAGCAGCCACGGGAACAGGGCCCAAGGGGAGCTGTTTTTT.

The V and J genes are TRBV6-5 and TRBJ2-7; 10 nucleotides match TRBD1. V was pared by 8 bases and J by 5 bases, with 9 bases of the junction left unmatched. Germline CDR1 and CDR2: MNHEY and SVGAGI. The CDR3 covers 14 residues. Here the CDR3 DNA reads TGTGCCAGCGAGGCGGGGACAGGGGTCCACGAGCAGTACTTC. Protein product: CASEAGTGVHEQYF.

This chain links TRBV18 with TRBJ1-3; the D gene is possibly TRBD1 (6 bases). The V end was cut by 3 bases, the J end by 2 bases, with 11 bases between. The germline gives CDR1 KGHSH, CDR2 LQKENI. There are 15 residues in the CDR3. CDR3 residues: CASSPKDSTGNTIYF. The CDR3 DNA reads as TGTGCCAGCTCACCCAAGGACAGCACTGGAAACACCATATATTTT.

This clone showed up just a few times. The chain is built from TRBV27 and TRBJ2-7; TRBD1 matches 7 bases. Germline lookup yields CDR1 MNHEY and CDR2 SMNVEV (reference sequence). CDR3 size: 15 residues. V lost 2 bases to trimming and J lost 4 bases; unmatched junction nucleotides: 8. The chain's CDR3 is CASSLNRGKGYEQYF. DNA for the CDR3: TGTGCCAGCAGTTTAAACAGGGGAAAAGGGTACGAGCAGTACTTC.

This chain connects TRBV11-2 to TRBJ2-6, with a weak D call TRBD2 (7 bases). CDR3 size: 18 residues. Looked up from germline, CDR1 is SGHAT and CDR2 is FQNNGV. Trimming took 6 bases from V and 0 from J, leaving 18 bases between them. The CDR3 DNA follows: TGTGCCAGCAGTTTTGAGGGGGGGCCCTTCTCTGGGGCCAACGTCCTGACTTTC. This translates into CASSFEGGPFSGANVLTF.

A note on this clone: Other DNA variants within this sample encode the same CDR3. The chain employs TRBV29-1 and TRBJ2-3; 7 bases map to TRBD1. This CDR3 spans 13 amino acids. Per germline, CDR1 SQVTM and CDR2 ANQGSEA. Trimming removed 5 bases from V and 1 base from J; junction bases left unmatched: 3. CDR3 sequence reads: CSVSQGGTDTQYF. The CDR3 DNA follows: TGCAGCGTTAGCCAGGGGGGCACAGATACGCAGTATTTT.

This clone has just a few counts. V usage is TRBV19 and J usage is TRBJ2-1, with TRBD1 matching over 10 bases. Germline assignment: CDR1 LNHDA and CDR2 SQIVND (reference sequence). The CDR3 covers 13 residues. The junction had 4 bases not matched to a gene; V was cut back by 7 bases and J by 7 bases. For the CDR3, the DNA is TGTGCCAGTACGACGGACAGGGGGAATGAGCAGTTCTTC. Amino acid sequence: CASTTDRGNEQFF.

This clone was recorded only once. This rearrangement joins TRBV7-7 to TRBJ2-1; the match to TRBD1 covers 8 bases. CDR3 length equals 16 residues. The junction had 8 bases not matched to a gene; V was cut back by 5 bases and J by 2 bases. Looked up from germline, CDR1 is SSHAT and CDR2 is FNYEAQ (reference sequence). CDR3 residues: CASSALGQGTYNEQFF. The CDR3 DNA sequence: TGTGCCAGCAGCGCCCTCGGACAGGGAACCTACAATGAGCAGTTCTTC.

In its sample, this clone was seen a few times. The rearrangement links TRBV10-2 to TRBJ1-1; 8 bases are shared with TRBD1. CDR3 size: 13 residues. Germline values: CDR1 WSHSY, CDR2 SAAADI. V lost 6 bases and J lost 2; bases outside the gene matches: 2. This chain's CDR3 is CASRGQANTEAFF. The CDR3 region has the DNA TGCGCCAGCAGGGGACAGGCTAACACTGAAGCTTTCTTT.

The rearrangement uses TRBV29-1 and TRBJ2-3; no clear D gene. The V and J ends lost 5 bases and 0 bases respectively, with 12 bases between them. This CDR3 has 14 residues. Germline lookup yields CDR1 SQVTM and CDR2 ANQGSEA. The CDR3 DNA sequence: TGCAGCGTTCCCAGTCAGTTAAGCACAGATACGCAGTATTTT. Its translation is CSVPSQLSTDTQYF.

V is TRBV10-3 and J is TRBJ2-6; 11 nucleotides match TRBD1. This CDR3 has 17 amino acids. CDR1 and CDR2 (germline): ENHRY, SYGVKD. The ends lost 4 bases at V and 2 bases at J; junction bases unmatched: 4. CDR3 sequence reads: CAISAGTGGAGANVLTF. CDR3 nucleotide sequence: TGTGCCATCAGTGCCGGGACAGGGGGGGCTGGGGCCAACGTCCTGACTTTC.

A single count supports this clone. The chain couples TRBV6-4 to TRBJ2-2; TRBD2 matches 9 bases. Germline assignment: CDR1 MRHNA and CDR2 SNTAGT. This CDR3 spans 19 amino acids. V lost 6 bases to trimming and J lost 6 bases; unmatched junction nucleotides: 20. Here the CDR3 DNA reads TGTGCCAGCAGAAAAACTAGCGGGCGGACGGGATTCGAACCCGGGGAGCTGTTTTTT. Protein: CASRKTSGRTGFEPGELFF.

This clone counts as large (0.1 to 1%). The chain uses TRBV6-5 and TRBJ1-2; no clear D. V gave up 6 bases and J gave up 2 bases, with 10 bases separating them. The CDR3 extends over 13 amino acids. Germline V CDR1 and CDR2: MNHEY, SVGAGI. CDR3 nucleotide sequence: TGTGCCAGCAGATTCGACGGCAACTATGGCTACACCTTC. Amino acid sequence: CASRFDGNYGYTF.

The chain is built from TRBV10-2 and TRBJ1-1; TRBD1 matches at 7 bases. V lost 3 bases, J lost 8 bases, and 3 bases stayed unmatched. Looked up from germline, CDR1 is WSHSY and CDR2 is SAAADI. CDR3 length: 12 residues. The chain's CDR3 is CASSETTGEAFF. CDR3 nucleotide sequence: TGCGCCAGCAGTGAAACGACAGGGGAAGCTTTCTTT.

The V call is TRBV25-1, the J call TRBJ2-3; D is undetermined. CDR1 is MGHDK and CDR2 is SYGVNS in the germline V gene. This CDR3 has 15 residues. Trimming removed 4 bases from V and 2 bases from J, with 13 bases in between. The CDR3 DNA reads as TGTGCCAGCAGTGGTTCGCCAGAGACCACAGATACGCAGTATTTT. It translates to CASSGSPETTDTQYF. The entire variable domain, with the rest obtained from reference TRBV25-1 and TRBJ2-3, is as follows: EADIYQTPRYLVIGTGKKITLECSQTMGHDKMYWYQQDPGMELHLIHYSYGVNSTEKGDLSSESTVSRIRTEHFPLTLESARPSHTSQYLCASSGSPETTDTQYFGPGTRLTVL.

The rearrangement joins TRBV19 to TRBJ1-2; D gene ambiguous. There are 14 residues in the CDR3. Germline V gene lookup returns CDR1 LNHDA and CDR2 SQIVND (reference sequence). Trimming removed 1 base at V and 1 base at J, with 7 bases between. The CDR3 loop is CASSIGQNNYGYTF. In DNA form, the CDR3 reads TGTGCCAGTAGTATAGGTCAGAATAACTATGGCTACACCTTC.

This rearrangement joins TRBV6-5 to TRBJ1-2; possibly TRBD1 for D (5 bases). Germline V gene data show CDR1 as MNHEY and CDR2 as SVGAGI. The V and J ends lost 2 bases and 2 bases respectively, with 6 bases between them. The CDR3 spans 13 residues. As DNA, the CDR3 is TGTGCCAGCAGTTACGGGGGGAACTATGGCTACACCTTC. Translating gives CASSYGGNYGYTF.

The chain is built from TRBV24-1 and TRBJ2-5; D unresolved. CDR3 size: 14 residues. Germline CDR1 reads KGHDR; CDR2 reads SFDVKD. Trimming took 1 base from V and 2 from J, leaving 7 bases between them. CDR3 sequence (DNA): TGTGCCACCAGTGATTTCGCCAGACAAGAGACCCAGTACTTC. Translating gives CATSDFARQETQYF.

The rearrangement uses TRBV2 and TRBJ2-1; TRBD2 agrees at 7 bases. CDR3 length: 14 amino acids. J lost 7 bases, V lost 2 bases, and 5 bases had no gene match. Germline V gene sequence: CDR1 SNHLY, CDR2 FYNNEI. This CDR3 is CASSESGGGNEQFF. CDR3 coding DNA: TGTGCCAGCAGTGAAAGTGGGGGGGGTAATGAGCAGTTCTTC.

CDR3 protein: CAWSQALSEQYF. In DNA form, the CDR3 reads TGTGCCTGGAGTCAGGCTCTTTCCGAGCAGTACTTC. The chain employs TRBV30 and TRBJ2-7; D uncertain. The germline V and J ends were trimmed by 2 bases and 6 bases, with 11 bases remaining between them. The CDR3 covers 12 residues. CDR1 is GTSNPN, CDR2 SVGIG, per germline (reference sequence).

This clone is medium-sized (0.01 to 0.1%) within its sample. The chain joins TRBV5-1 to TRBJ2-7; the D call may be TRBD1 or TRBD2 (5 bases each). The CDR3 runs to 15 residues. Germline loops: CDR1 SGHRS, CDR2 YFSETQ. Between the trimmed V and J ends, which lost 0 bases and 0 bases, there was a span of 10 bases. CDR3 residues: CASSLERDRSYEQYF. In DNA, the CDR3 is TGCGCCAGCAGCTTGGAACGGGACCGCTCCTACGAGCAGTACTTC.

This chain connects TRBV6-5 to TRBJ1-2; 9 bases align to TRBD1. Looked up from germline, CDR1 is MNHEY and CDR2 is SVGAGI. J gave up 4 bases and V 7 bases, and 10 bases lay outside the gene matches. This CDR3 is built from 15 residues. CDR3 nucleotides: TGTGCCAGCACCCCCATACCGACAGGGGGCTATGGCTACACCTTC. Translating gives CASTPIPTGGYGYTF.

This clone was seen more than once but under ten times. The V gene is TRBV6-5, the J gene TRBJ2-1, with 8 positions matching TRBD1. CDR1 is MNHEY, CDR2 SVGAGI, per germline. Trimming took 8 bases from V and 2 from J; bases not matched to a gene: 5. The CDR3 extends over 14 amino acids. The CDR3 reads CASWTGRPYNEQFF. The DNA of the CDR3 is TGTGCCAGCTGGACAGGGCGTCCCTACAATGAGCAGTTCTTC.

V is TRBV3-1 (or the pseudogene TRBV3-2) and J is TRBJ2-7; D is possibly TRBD1 (6 bases). The V end lost 4 bases, the J end lost 2 bases, and 12 bases lay between the germline ends. Germline V gives CDR1 LGHDT, CDR2 YNNKEL (reference sequence). This CDR3 has 14 residues. CDR3 coding DNA: TGTGCCAGCAGCCTCCACAGGGCGCCCTACGAGCAGTACTTC. This codes for CASSLHRAPYEQYF.

The chain couples TRBV6-6 to TRBJ1-4; 9 nucleotides agree with TRBD1. The CDR3 extends over 16 amino acids. The germline V gene has CDR1 MNHNY and CDR2 SVGAGI (reference sequence). V was pared by 5 bases and J by 6 bases, with 10 bases of the junction left unmatched. The CDR3 is CASSQDRGGVYEKLFF. CDR3 in DNA: TGTGCCAGCAGTCAGGACAGGGGAGGAGTGTATGAAAAACTGTTTTTT.

This chain uses TRBV21-1 with TRBJ2-7; no check of the table's D call, TRBD1, against the DNA was made. TRBV21-1 is a pseudogene locus. The CDR3 has 14 residues. CDR3 region: CASGQGILTYEQYF. The CDR3 DNA reads as TGTGCCAGCGGACAGGGAATCCTAACCTACGAGCAGTACTTC.